This TCR beta chain was documented in a study of vaccination effects on CD4 cells after COVID-19. The overall study: PBMC cultures contained approximately 1.8 million cells per well, around 10 IU/ml IL-2 and roughly 10 ug/ml peptides.

Using immunoSEQ multiplex PCR, the repertoire was profiled, and TCRdb retains in-frame clones only, with some absent. The sample yields more than 45,000 clones, over 60% seen once. Points on this clone: Antigen specificity is unknown.

Isolating CD4+ T cells followed 9 to 10 days of culture. None of these healthy vaccinees had been infected with SARS-CoV-2 before vaccination. Both day 3 and day 7 saw half the medium replaced with IL-2 medium. Germline V lookup: CDR1 LGHDT, CDR2 YNNKEL (reference sequence). This CDR3 is built from 15 residues. V lost 1 base to trimming and J lost 2 bases, with 11 bases between them. The rearrangement links TRBV3-1 (or the pseudogene TRBV3-2) to TRBJ1-2; D uncertain. Sequences were derived from CD4+ T cells from PBMCs cultured without peptide, sampled before COVID-19 vaccination. This receptor was obtained from a human donor who received a COVID-19 vaccine. The CDR3 loop reads CASSQVDLGNYGYTF. CDR3 nucleotides: TGTGCCAGCAGCCAAGTTGACCTTGGGAACTATGGCTACACCTTC.